This T cell receptor beta chain comes out of a study of beta chain features in type 1 diabetes. Study-wide points: VDJ junctions from patients with type 1 diabetes contained fewer insertions and more deletions. A potential influence of HLA type upon TCRB rearrangement remained unresolved herein. TCRB CDR3 length was moderately but significantly reduced in all four CD4+ subsets of Type 1 diabetes patients. The naive, central memory and Treg TCRB repertoires showed an apparent similarity that was greater among patients than among healthy donors.

Deletions cut 4 bases from V and 12 bases from J, with 15 bases between. Germline V lookup: CDR1 SEHNR, CDR2 FQNEAQ (reference sequence). The CDR3 has 13 amino acids. About this clone itself: No antigen is known for it.

Every bit of the isolated RNA underwent reverse transcription, so sequencing read expressed TCRB transcripts. TCRdb's table, derived via immunoSEQ multiplex PCR, lists solely in-frame clones and lacks some. The sample includes around 450,000 clones, about an eighth of them seen just once. This TCR derives from a woman aged 18 to 35 in good health. Sequenced input: naive CD4+ T cells from blood. This rearrangement joins TRBV7-9 to TRBJ1-4; D is possibly TRBD1 (5 bases). CDR3 residues: CASSSHRLGELFF. CDR3 DNA sequence: TGTGCCAGCAGCTCCCACCGACTGGGGGAACTGTTTTTT.